This record concerns one T cell receptor (beta chain) sequence. This may be a read error, as it is one base from a much larger clone. V lost 2 bases, J lost 10 bases, and 7 bases stayed unmatched. Germline CDR1 is SGHAT and CDR2 is FQNNGV. The CDR3 spans 14 residues. Both blood RNA, taken from unsorted whole blood, and germline DNA were extracted. This sample was included in a study of tumor-infiltrating lymphocytes in primary liver carcinoma. Production of TCR beta cDNA used 400 to 650 ng total RNA together with a constant-region primer. What produced the TCR beta libraries was three nested multiplex PCR rounds using slightly modified ARM-PCR. TRBV1-TRBV30 forward primers paired with a C-beta reverse primer drove the first two PCR rounds, approximately 11 cycles each. TCRdb used MiXCR to reprocess the multiplex PCR reads, holding one entry per CDR3 protein. The sample includes some 180,000 distinct CDR3 sequences, 60% of them seen just once.

Sample: peripheral blood. The sequence was collected from a man in his forties with primary liver carcinoma and hepatitis B virus infection. J is TRBJ2-1 and V is TRBV11-2; TRBD2 aligns across 8 bases. CDR3 bases: TGTGCCAGCAGCTTAAGGGCGGGAGGAGGCGAGCAGTTCTTC. The encoded protein is CASSLRAGGGEQFF.